This entry lists 19 T cell receptor beta chains sequenced from one sample in a study of blood T cells in healthy people across ages. The authors ran a second PCR of roughly 6 to 12 cycles using a sample-barcoded 5' primer and a J-beta primer mix. Each CDR3 protein gets one entry after TCRdb re-called the 5' RACE reads with MiXCR. The sample consists of 700,000 to 900,000 distinct CDR3 sequences, more than 25% of them appearing once. The sample was also reused in another study, on T cells of mothers and their children.

Sequences were obtained from blood. The receptors were sampled from a boy younger than 18 in good health.

The CDR3 DNA follows: TGTGCCAATTCTCGAACAGGGATTCCATACTATGGCTACACCTTC. It encodes CANSRTGIPYYGYTF. This rearrangement joins TRBV2 to TRBJ1-2; a possible D gene is TRBD1 (6 bases). Per the germline V gene, CDR1 is SNHLY and CDR2 is FYNNEI. The CDR3 is made up of 15 amino acids. Trimming took 10 bases from V and 3 from J, leaving 21 bases between them.

Notes on this clonotype: A read error may account for a junction end that differs from germline. The chain is built from TRBV5-1 and TRBJ1-2; no clear D gene. The CDR3 consists of 14 residues. CDR1 is SGHRS and CDR2 is YFSETQ in the germline V gene. CDR3 nucleotides: TGTGCCAGCAGCTTGGGTCAGCCAAACTATGGCTACACCTTC. It yields the protein CASSLGQPNYGYTF.

This clonotype turned up a few times. This chain connects TRBV14 to TRBJ2-5; 9 nucleotides line up with TRBD2. The V and J ends lost 4 bases and 0 bases, in that order; junction bases with no gene match: 9. Germline V gives CDR1 SGHDN, CDR2 FVKESK. This CDR3 contains 17 residues. DNA for the CDR3: TGTGCCAGCAGCCCCTGGGGGGCTAGCGGGGACCAAGAGACCCAGTACTTC. Translated, it gives CASSPWGASGDQETQYF.

The gene calls are TRBV28 and TRBJ2-7; D remains unclear. The CDR3 spans 12 residues. Germline-derived CDR1 and CDR2 are MDHEN and SYDVKM. Trimming removed 6 bases from V and 7 bases from J, with 13 bases in between. The DNA for the CDR3 is TGTGCCAGCAGGAGACAACTTGGGGAGCAGTACTTC. It yields the protein CASRRQLGEQYF.

A note on this clonotype: One end of the junction is discordant with germline, which a read error may explain. The chain carries TRBV7-9 and TRBJ2-5; TRBD2 might be the D (7 bases). This CDR3 region has 13 residues. Germline lookup yields CDR1 SEHNR and CDR2 FQNEAQ (reference sequence). The CDR3 DNA is TGTGCCAGCAGCTTAGGAGGGGGGGAGACCCAGTCCTTC. It codes for CASSLGGGETQSF.

The chain uses TRBV28 and TRBJ2-5; 7 bases align to TRBD1. The end of the DNA aligns better with TRBJ2-7, so the J call may be wrong. CDR3 length: 12 amino acids. Germline assignment: CDR1 MDHEN and CDR2 SYDVKM. CDR3 in amino acids: CASRHRGYEQYF. Written as DNA, the CDR3 is TGTGCCAGCAGACACAGGGGCTACGAGCAGTACTTC.

The V and J genes are TRBV4-1 and TRBJ2-7; D is unclear. This CDR3 spans 16 amino acids. V lost 4 bases and J 6 bases, leaving 22 bases between the germline ends. CDR1 is MGHRA, CDR2 YSYEKL, per germline. The CDR3 DNA reads TGCGCCAGCAGCCCCGAACAAGGTAGTAACGCGGTCGAGCAGTACTTC. Translated, it gives CASSPEQGSNAVEQYF.

The chain recombines TRBV5-1 with TRBJ1-6, with TRBD1 identical over 7 bases. This CDR3 is 15 amino acids long. The V gene's germline CDR1 is SGHRS and CDR2 YFSETQ. Germline trimming cut 4 bases from V and 5 bases from J; bases unmatched to any gene: 6. In nucleotides, the CDR3 is TGCGCCAGCAGCCTTCAGGGGGACGATAATTCACCCCTCCACTTT. As protein: CASSLQGDDNSPLHF.

The chain recombines TRBV4-2 with TRBJ2-1; D ambiguous. The germline V gene has CDR1 LGHNA and CDR2 YNFKEQ. Trimming took 0 bases from V and 6 from J, leaving 9 bases between them. The CDR3 is made up of 14 amino acids. CDR3 sequence: CASSQDILSNEQFF. The CDR3 DNA sequence: TGTGCCAGCAGCCAAGATATTCTTTCCAATGAGCAGTTCTTC.

On this clonotype: Mismatch with germline at one junction end may stem from a read error. The chain has TRBV7-9 and TRBJ2-7, with D possibly TRBD2 on 5 matching bases. Looked up from germline, CDR1 is SEHNR and CDR2 is FQNEAQ (reference sequence). The CDR3 totals 11 residues. The CDR3 DNA sequence: TGTGCCAGCAGCCCAGGAGGCGCACCTCTCTTC. Protein product: CASSPGGAPLF.

The chain recombines TRBV5-1 with TRBJ2-3, with 9 bases fitting TRBD1. CDR1 is SGHRS and CDR2 is YFSETQ in the germline V gene. This CDR3 contains 15 residues. The ends lost 7 bases at V and 4 bases at J; junction bases unmatched: 10. The CDR3 DNA reads as TGCGCCAGCGTGGACAGGGGCAGGATGTCAGATACGCAGTATTTT. Protein: CASVDRGRMSDTQYF. Complete variable domain (other parts from reference TRBV5-1 and TRBJ2-3): KAGVTQTPRYLIKTRGQQVTLSCSPISGHRSVSWYQQTPGQGLQFLFEYFSETQRNKGNFPGRFSGRQFSNSRSEMNVSTLELGDSALYLCASVDRGRMSDTQYFGPGTRLTVL.

The sample holds a few counts of this clonotype. The gene calls are TRBV12-5 and TRBJ1-1; TRBD1 agrees at 7 bases. Germline CDR1 reads LGHNT; CDR2 reads FRNRAP. The CDR3 is made up of 15 amino acids. Germline trimming cut 5 bases from V and 1 base from J; bases unmatched to any gene: 7. CDR3: CASGPWRQGNTEAFF. In DNA, the CDR3 is TGTGCTAGTGGTCCCTGGAGACAGGGGAACACTGAAGCTTTCTTT.

V gene TRBV20-1 combines with J gene TRBJ2-1; 9 bases agree with TRBD1. In germline, CDR1 is DFQATT, CDR2 SNEGSKA (reference sequence). The CDR3 loop spans 16 amino acids. V lost 5 bases to trimming and J lost 0 bases; unmatched junction nucleotides: 8. DNA of the CDR3: TGCAGTGCTCCGGACAGGGGTGGGAGCTCCTACAATGAGCAGTTCTTC. This codes for CSAPDRGGSSYNEQFF.

This clonotype has only a few counts. This chain uses TRBV7-3 with TRBJ2-1, with D possibly called TRBD1 or TRBD2 (6 bases each). This CDR3 contains 16 residues. The V and J ends lost 1 base and 4 bases respectively, with 14 bases between them. Germline CDR1 is SGHTA and CDR2 is FQGTGA. CDR3 sequence: CASSLKLGGRYNEQFF. CDR3 DNA: TGTGCCAGCAGCTTAAAGTTGGGGGGCCGTTACAATGAGCAGTTCTTC.

The chain uses TRBV24-1 and TRBJ1-5; D uncertain. Per the germline V gene, CDR1 is KGHDR and CDR2 is SFDVKD. The CDR3 contains 13 residues. V lost 3 bases and J 7 bases, leaving 9 bases between the germline ends. CDR3 sequence reads: CATSDTLGQPQHF. The CDR3 DNA is TGTGCCACCAGTGATACCCTAGGCCAGCCCCAGCATTTT.

This clonotype was seen a handful of times. This chain connects TRBV28 to TRBJ2-5, with D possibly matching TRBD2 (6 bases). Germline assignment: CDR1 MDHEN and CDR2 SYDVKM. The CDR3 spans 15 residues. V was clipped by 6 bases and J by 5 bases, with 19 bases between them. The CDR3 here is CASSGPGGFQETQYF. The CDR3 region has the DNA TGTGCCAGCAGCGGGCCCGGGGGTTTCCAGGAGACCCAGTACTTC.

Only a few counts were recorded for this clonotype. J is TRBJ2-1 and V is TRBV20-1; possibly TRBD1 for D (6 bases). This CDR3 comprises 15 residues. V lost 6 bases and J 0 bases, leaving 15 bases between the germline ends. Germline lookup yields CDR1 DFQATT and CDR2 SNEGSKA (reference sequence). CDR3 sequence (DNA): TGCAGTGCCGGAGCCCCGGGACACTCCTACAATGAGCAGTTCTTC. Amino acid sequence: CSAGAPGHSYNEQFF.

The rearrangement joins TRBV10-3 to TRBJ2-3, with 10 bases identical to TRBD1. The length of the CDR3 is 18 residues. Germline loops: CDR1 ENHRY, CDR2 SYGVKD. The trim removed 7 bases at V and 2 bases at J, leaving 15 bases unmatched. The CDR3 sequence: CAITDPGTGAYSTDTQYF. CDR3 nucleotide sequence: TGTGCCATCACCGATCCCGGGACAGGGGCCTACTCCACAGATACGCAGTATTTT.

The rearrangement links TRBV30 to TRBJ2-5; D not certain. There are 15 residues in the CDR3. V was cut by 3 bases and J by 5 bases, with 19 bases left in between. Germline CDR1 and CDR2: GTSNPN and SVGIG (reference sequence). Here the CDR3 DNA reads TGTGCCTGGAGCGCCCTGGACGAGGTGGAGGAGACCCAGTACTTC. Translated: CAWSALDEVEETQYF.